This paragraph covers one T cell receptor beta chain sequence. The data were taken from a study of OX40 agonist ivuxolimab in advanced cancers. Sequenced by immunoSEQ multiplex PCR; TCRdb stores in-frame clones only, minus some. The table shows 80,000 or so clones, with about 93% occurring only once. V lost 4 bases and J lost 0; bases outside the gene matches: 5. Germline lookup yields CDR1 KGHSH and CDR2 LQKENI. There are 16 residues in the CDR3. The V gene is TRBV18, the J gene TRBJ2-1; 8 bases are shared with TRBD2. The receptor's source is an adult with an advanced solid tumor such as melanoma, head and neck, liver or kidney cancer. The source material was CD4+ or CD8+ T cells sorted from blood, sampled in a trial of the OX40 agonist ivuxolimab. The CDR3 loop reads CASSQGLASSYNEQFF. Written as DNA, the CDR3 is TGTGCCAGCTCACAAGGACTAGCCAGCTCCTACAATGAGCAGTTCTTC. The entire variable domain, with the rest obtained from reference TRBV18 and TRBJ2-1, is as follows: NAGVMQNPRHLVRRRGQEARLRCSPMKGHSHVYWYRQLPEEGLKFMVYLQKENIIDESGMPKERFSAEFPKEGPSILRIQQVVRGDSAAYFCASSQGLASSYNEQFFGPGTRLTVL.